This TCR beta chain was sequenced for a study of identical twins. TCRdb re-analysed the 5' RACE reads in MiXCR, keeping a single row per CDR3 protein. The data show hundreds of thousands of distinct CDR3 sequences, roughly an eighth seen once. Trimming stripped 10 bases from V and 2 bases from J, with 30 bases between. This CDR3 region has 18 residues. Germline V gene lookup returns CDR1 LGHDT and CDR2 YNNKEL (reference sequence). This sample was also put to use in a study of yellow fever vaccine responses in identical twins.

The rearrangement uses TRBV3-1 and TRBJ2-7; the D gene could be TRBD1 or TRBD2 (5 bases each). Sequencing used PBMCs. The clonotype was recovered from a woman under 30 in good health. In DNA form, the CDR3 reads TGTGCCACCTCCCAAGAAATCAATGGAGGCAGGGCCGCCTACGAGCAGTACTTC. Its protein product is CATSQEINGGRAAYEQYF.